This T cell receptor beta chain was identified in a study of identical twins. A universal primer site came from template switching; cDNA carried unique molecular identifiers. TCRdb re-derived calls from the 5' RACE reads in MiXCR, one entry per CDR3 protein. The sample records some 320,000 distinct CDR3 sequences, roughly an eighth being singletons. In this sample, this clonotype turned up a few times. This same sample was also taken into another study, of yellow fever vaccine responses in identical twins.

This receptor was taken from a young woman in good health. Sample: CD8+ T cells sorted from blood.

The CDR3 sequence is CASSESTGTQGTQYF. DNA of the CDR3: TGCGCCAGCAGTGAGTCGACCGGGACCCAGGGGACCCAGTACTTC. The chain carries TRBV10-2 and TRBJ2-5, with D possibly called TRBD1 or TRBD2 (5 bases each). CDR3 size: 15 residues. Germline V CDR1 and CDR2: WSHSY, SAAADI. V gave up 0 bases and J gave up 7 bases, with 15 bases separating them.